This entry is about one T cell receptor beta chain. The sample is drawn from a study of T cell responses to AZD1222 COVID-19 vaccine. The table came from immunoSEQ multiplex PCR; TCRdb's copy has only in-frame clones and leaves some out. Of about 150,000 clones detected, roughly 90% appear once; the ten largest clones hold roughly 1.2%. V lost 3 bases, J lost 0 bases, and 12 bases lay in between. Germline CDR1 LNHDA, CDR2 SQIVND (reference sequence). This CDR3 is 16 amino acids long. The rearrangement uses TRBV19 and TRBJ1-5, with D possibly matching TRBD1 (5 bases). The sample consisted of peripheral blood, taken 28 days after the second AZD1222 dose. This TCR was sampled from an adult who received the AZD1222 COVID-19 vaccine. CDR3 sequence reads: CASSILGDPSNQPQHF. As DNA, the CDR3 is TGTGCCAGTAGTATTCTAGGGGATCCTAGCAATCAGCCCCAGCATTTT.